This TCR beta chain was sequenced in a study of chemoradiotherapy in HPV16-positive cancers. As for the study in general: Candidate HPV-specific clones and shared TCR motifs came from two HPV16-positive patients. Points from the study as a whole: For HPV16-positive patients, expanding HPV-responsive T cells associated with longer recurrence-free survival. The functional HPV-specific definition rests on just a couple of HPV16-positive patients. Candidate HPV-specific clones and E7-related TCR motifs grew in tumor during treatment.

Remarks on this clone: Its matching antigen is unknown.

Repertoires were generated with immunoSEQ multiplex PCR, while TCRdb's copy carries only in-frame clones and drops some. This table has 6,500 to 8,500 clones, nearly 90% appearing once. Germline assignment: CDR1 MNHNS and CDR2 SASEGT. Between the trimmed V and J ends, which lost 2 bases and 5 bases, there was a span of 15 bases. The CDR3 contains 15 residues. This chain uses TRBV6-1 with TRBJ1-1; possibly TRBD1 for D (6 bases). The source of this sequence is a human donor with HPV-associated anogenital cancer. Material: tumor tissue, obtained from a patient who underwent chemoradiotherapy. The CDR3 DNA reads as TGTGCCAGCAGTGAACCGGCGGGGGCGAAAACTGAAGCTTTCTTT. Translation: CASSEPAGAKTEAFF.